A selection of T cell receptor beta chains follows, all from one sample in a study of PD-1 blockade in classical Hodgkin lymphoma. Generated by immunoSEQ multiplex PCR, the TCRdb table keeps only in-frame clones and is missing some. This sample has over 80,000 clones, with roughly 78% found just once. The source was peripheral blood mononuclear cells (PBMCs), collected before the fourth cycle of nivolumab. Receptor source: a human donor with classical Hodgkin lymphoma. Both conserved end residues are part of each CDR3.

J gene | V gene | CDR3 protein
TRBJ1-6 | TRBV5-5 | CASSTGTAYNSPLHF
TRBJ2-7 | TRBV27 | CASSAQGGQYF
TRBJ2-6 | TRBV25-1 | CASSERGPGANVLTF
TRBJ2-2 | TRBV10-3 | CAIRGGDTGELFF
TRBJ2-1 | TRBV7-9 | CASSLEASGGHNEQFF
TRBJ2-1 | TRBV19 | CATSLPGRAENEQFF
TRBJ2-1 | TRBV10-1 | CARSGGAGNEQFF
TRBJ2-2 | TRBV7-7 | CASSLDAGELFF
TRBJ1-1 | TRBV9 | CASSQQVWGNTEAFF
TRBJ1-6 | TRBV5-1 | CASSLKGDYNSPLHF